These T cell receptor beta chains were read from a single sample in a study of blood T cell repertoires in COVID-19. The protocol was immunoSEQ multiplex PCR, while the TCRdb copy is restricted to in-frame clones and leaves out a portion. This sample yields around 160,000 clones, of which around 84% are seen a single time; approximately 6% belongs to the top ten. The source material was PBMCs or T cells enriched from blood (not recorded which). The source is a man between 35 and 55 years old who had recovered from COVID-19. CDR3s include the opening cysteine and the closing phenylalanine or tryptophan. A D gene is named only where the DNA matches it firmly. Expanded clones get a size class; other rows say once, few or many, or leave the size out.

size: NA; V: TRBV3-1/TRBV3-2; D: TRBD1; J: TRBJ1-2; CDR3: CASSQTGEEVYGYTF; DNA: TGTGCCAGCAGCCAAACAGGGGAGGAGGTATATGGCTACACCTTC
size: NA; V: TRBV29-1; D: NA; J: TRBJ1-2; CDR3: CSVEVTRTQDGYTF; DNA: TGCAGCGTTGAAGTTACGCGCACCCAAGATGGCTACACCTTC
size: NA; V: TRBV2; D: NA; J: TRBJ1-1; CDR3: CASSRGISGRTEAFF; DNA: TGTGCCAGCAGTCGGGGGATATCAGGGAGGACTGAAGCTTTCTTT
size: NA; V: TRBV2; D: NA; J: TRBJ2-3; CDR3: CASSVLQTQYF; DNA: TGTGCCAGCAGTGTTTTGCAGACGCAGTATTTT
size: once; V: TRBV5-1; D: TRBD2; J: TRBJ2-3; CDR3: CASSLGLAGGDTQYF; DNA: TGCGCCAGCAGCTTGGGACTAGCGGGGGGTGATACGCAGTATTTT
size: NA; V: TRBV10-3; D: TRBD2; J: TRBJ2-5; CDR3: CAISAGTSGGKDQETQYF; DNA: TGTGCCATCAGTGCCGGAACTAGCGGGGGGAAGGACCAAGAGACCCAGTACTTC
size: NA; V: TRBV5-1; D: NA; J: TRBJ1-4; CDR3: CASSPTGPTNEKLFF; DNA: TGCGCCAGCAGCCCCACAGGGCCAACTAATGAAAAACTGTTTTTT
size: NA; V: TRBV19; D: NA; J: TRBJ1-2; CDR3: CASSIEAGYGYTF; DNA: TGTGCCAGTAGTATAGAGGCTGGCTATGGCTACACCTTC
size: once; V: TRBV4-1; D: NA; J: TRBJ2-5; CDR3: CASSQDKRVSGGETQYF; DNA: TGCGCCAGCAGCCAAGATAAGAGGGTTAGCGGAGGAGAGACCCAGTACTTC
size: NA; V: TRBV19; D: TRBD1; J: TRBJ2-3; CDR3: CASSMTGGAGTDTQYF; DNA: TGTGCCAGTAGTATGACAGGGGGCGCCGGCACAGATACGCAGTATTTT
size: many; V: TRBV6-1; D: NA; J: TRBJ2-1; CDR3: CASSEAGGSYNEQFF; DNA: TGTGCCAGCAGTGAAGCCGGGGGCTCCTACAATGAGCAGTTCTTC
size: few; V: TRBV24-1; D: TRBD1; J: TRBJ2-2; CDR3: CATSDPGQGGKTGELFF; DNA: TGTGCCACCAGTGACCCGGGACAGGGGGGGAAGACCGGGGAGCTGTTTTTT
size: NA; V: TRBV11-2; D: TRBD1; J: TRBJ1-2; CDR3: CASSTGQGARVGYTF; DNA: TGTGCCAGCAGCACCGGACAGGGGGCGCGGGTTGGCTACACCTTC
size: NA; V: TRBV5-1; D: TRBD1; J: TRBJ2-5; CDR3: CASSLGDRGIETQYF; DNA: TGCGCCAGCAGCTTAGGGGACAGGGGGATCGAGACCCAGTACTTC
size: few; V: TRBV5-5; D: NA; J: TRBJ1-3; CDR3: CASSSGPPSSGNTIYF; DNA: TGTGCCAGCAGCTCGGGTCCGCCGAGCTCTGGAAACACCATATATTTT
size: NA; V: TRBV28; D: NA; J: TRBJ1-2; CDR3: CASRKPSGAEGYTF; DNA: TGTGCCAGCCGCAAACCCTCTGGGGCTGAAGGCTACACCTTC
size: NA; V: TRBV9; D: TRBD1; J: TRBJ2-3; CDR3: CASSDRQGAGTDTQYF; DNA: TGTGCCAGCAGCGATCGACAGGGGGCGGGGACAGATACGCAGTATTTT
size: NA; V: TRBV19; D: TRBD1; J: TRBJ1-2; CDR3: CASSIAWTGGANGYTF; DNA: TGTGCCAGTAGTATAGCCTGGACAGGGGGCGCGAATGGCTACACCTTC
size: NA; V: TRBV11-2; D: NA; J: TRBJ2-7; CDR3: CASSFRRSGSYEQYF; DNA: TGTGCCAGCAGTTTCAGACGGTCTGGGAGCTACGAGCAGTACTTC
size: NA; V: TRBV30; D: TRBD1; J: TRBJ1-5; CDR3: CAGSQGGNQPQHF; DNA: TGTGCCGGGTCTCAGGGGGGCAATCAGCCCCAGCATTTT
size: NA; V: TRBV5-4; D: NA; J: TRBJ1-2; CDR3: CASSDHNREAYGYTF; DNA: TGTGCCAGCAGCGACCATAACAGGGAAGCGTATGGCTACACCTTC
size: NA; V: TRBV19; D: NA; J: TRBJ1-1; CDR3: CASSSHSGNTEAFF; DNA: TGTGCCAGTAGTTCCCACTCGGGGAACACTGAAGCTTTCTTT
size: NA; V: TRBV28; D: TRBD1; J: TRBJ2-3; CDR3: CASSGTVADTQYF; DNA: TGTGCCAGCAGTGGGACAGTCGCAGATACGCAGTATTTT
size: NA; V: TRBV6-5; D: TRBD1; J: TRBJ1-2; CDR3: CASARTGEGYGYTF; DNA: TGTGCCAGCGCCCGGACAGGGGAGGGCTATGGCTACACCTTC
size: NA; V: TRBV7-2; D: TRBD2; J: TRBJ2-2; CDR3: CASSSPLLAGVRTGELFF; DNA: TGTGCCAGCAGCTCCCCCCTACTAGCGGGGGTGAGAACCGGGGAGCTGTTTTTT
size: few; V: TRBV10-2; D: TRBD1; J: TRBJ1-6; CDR3: CASSGTGGESPLHF; DNA: TGCGCCAGCAGTGGGACAGGGGGCGAATCACCCCTCCACTTT
size: NA; V: TRBV20-1; D: NA; J: TRBJ2-1; CDR3: CSATRDNEQFF; DNA: TGCAGTGCCACGCGTGACAATGAGCAGTTCTTC
size: NA; V: TRBV30; D: NA; J: TRBJ2-5; CDR3: CAWSGSGETQYF; DNA: TGTGCCTGGAGTGGGTCGGGGGAGACCCAGTACTTC
size: NA; V: TRBV9; D: NA; J: TRBJ1-4; CDR3: CASSFTGLTNEKLFF; DNA: TGTGCCAGCAGCTTTACAGGGCTCACTAATGAAAAACTGTTTTTT
size: NA; V: TRBV19; D: TRBD1; J: TRBJ2-3; CDR3: CASRPGTGGHTQYF; DNA: TGTGCCAGTAGGCCCGGGACAGGGGGTCATACGCAGTATTTT
size: NA; V: TRBV5-1; D: TRBD1; J: TRBJ1-4; CDR3: CASSLGGQGGNEKLFF; DNA: TGCGCCAGCAGCTTGGGAGGACAGGGGGGTAATGAAAAACTGTTTTTT
size: NA; V: TRBV7-6; D: NA; J: TRBJ2-2; CDR3: CASSLRVETGNTGELFF; DNA: TGTGCCAGCAGCTTACGGGTCGAGACAGGTAACACCGGGGAGCTGTTTTTT
size: NA; V: TRBV18; D: NA; J: TRBJ2-6; CDR3: CASSPPGREGANVLTF; DNA: TGTGCCAGCTCACCACCGGGGCGGGAAGGGGCCAACGTCCTGACTTTC
size: NA; V: TRBV30; D: TRBD1; J: TRBJ1-2; CDR3: CAWSVTESGQGAWLYGYTF; DNA: TGTGCCTGGAGTGTAACGGAGTCGGGACAGGGGGCCTGGCTCTATGGCTACACCTTC
size: NA; V: TRBV2; D: NA; J: TRBJ1-1; CDR3: CASSWTDGDTEAFF; DNA: TGTGCCAGCAGCTGGACAGATGGAGACACTGAAGCTTTCTTT
size: NA; V: TRBV19; D: NA; J: TRBJ2-2; CDR3: CASSPAGGGGELFF; DNA: TGTGCCAGTAGTCCAGCGGGTGGAGGCGGGGAGCTGTTTTTT
size: NA; V: TRBV9; D: TRBD2; J: TRBJ2-1; CDR3: CASSPRLAGAGSSYNEQFF; DNA: TGTGCCAGCAGCCCTAGACTAGCGGGGGCCGGGAGCTCCTACAATGAGCAGTTCTTC
size: NA; V: TRBV9; D: TRBD1; J: TRBJ2-7; CDR3: CASSAHRGEQYF; DNA: TGTGCCAGCAGCGCTCACAGGGGCGAGCAGTACTTC
size: NA; V: TRBV19; D: NA; J: TRBJ1-6; CDR3: CASSPPGSPLHF; DNA: TGTGCCAGTAGTCCCCCAGGTTCACCCCTCCACTTT
size: NA; V: TRBV3-1/TRBV3-2; D: TRBD1; J: TRBJ1-2; CDR3: CASTGTGGEYGYTF; DNA: TGTGCCAGCACTGGGACAGGGGGAGAATATGGCTACACCTTC
size: NA; V: TRBV5-1; D: TRBD1; J: TRBJ1-1; CDR3: CASSRDRGRNTEAFF; DNA: TGCGCCAGCAGCCGGGACAGGGGACGGAACACTGAAGCTTTCTTT
size: NA; V: TRBV7-6; D: NA; J: TRBJ1-1; CDR3: CASSSRMNTEAFF; DNA: TGTGCCAGCAGCTCGCGAATGAACACTGAAGCTTTCTTT
size: few; V: TRBV11-2; D: NA; J: TRBJ1-5; CDR3: CASSLAGYGNQPQHF; DNA: TGTGCCAGCAGCTTAGCGGGGTACGGCAATCAGCCCCAGCATTTT
size: NA; V: TRBV19; D: NA; J: TRBJ1-1; CDR3: CASSRTNRGNTEAFF; DNA: TGTGCCAGTAGTCGAACGAACCGAGGGAACACTGAAGCTTTCTTT
size: NA; V: TRBV7-3; D: TRBD1; J: TRBJ1-2; CDR3: CASSSGQGAGYTF; DNA: TGTGCCAGCAGCTCTGGCCAGGGGGCTGGCTACACCTTC
size: NA; V: TRBV7-2; D: TRBD1; J: TRBJ1-6; CDR3: CASSLRDSPSYNSPLHF; DNA: TGTGCCAGCAGCCTTCGGGACAGTCCTTCCTATAATTCACCCCTCCACTTT
size: few; V: TRBV9; D: TRBD2; J: TRBJ2-5; CDR3: CASSALAGGYQETQYF; DNA: TGTGCCAGCAGCGCGTTAGCGGGGGGGTACCAAGAGACCCAGTACTTC
size: many; V: TRBV10-2; D: NA; J: TRBJ2-1; CDR3: CASSDLDSSYNEQFF; DNA: TGCGCCAGCAGTGACCTAGATAGCTCCTACAATGAGCAGTTCTTC
size: NA; V: TRBV14; D: TRBD1; J: TRBJ1-2; CDR3: CASSQEKFGRGRGYTF; DNA: TGTGCCAGCAGCCAAGAGAAGTTTGGCAGGGGGAGAGGCTACACCTTC
size: few; V: TRBV6-4; D: NA; J: TRBJ2-7; CDR3: CASSGLWGVPGYEQYF; DNA: TGTGCCAGCAGTGGTTTATGGGGGGTCCCGGGTTACGAGCAGTACTTC
size: NA; V: TRBV9; D: TRBD2; J: TRBJ2-3; CDR3: CASSVGPAGGQDTQYF; DNA: TGTGCCAGCAGCGTAGGTCCAGCGGGGGGGCAAGATACGCAGTATTTT